The subject of this entry is one T cell receptor beta chain. Only in-frame clones appear in the TCRdb table, and some are missing; sequencing was by immunoSEQ multiplex PCR. Here the sample spans about 83,000 clones, approximately 91% being singletons. These data originate in a study of OX40 agonist ivuxolimab in advanced cancers. Study summary: In three patients, partial responses were observed, one with hepatocellular carcinoma and two with cutaneous melanoma.

Autoimmune disease history or systemic immunosuppression led to patient exclusion. Samples were taken at baseline and on day 1 of cycles 4 and 7. V was shortened by 4 bases and J by 7 bases, with 13 bases between the two germline ends. The CDR3 length is 13 residues. Germline-derived CDR1 and CDR2 are SNHLY and FYNNEI. The clonotype originates from an adult with an advanced solid tumor such as melanoma, head and neck, liver or kidney cancer. This sequence joins TRBV2 and TRBJ2-5, with TRBD2 as a possible D gene (8 bases). The source was CD4+ or CD8+ T cells sorted from blood, collected in a trial of the OX40 agonist ivuxolimab. CDR3 in amino acids: CASSGTGLATQYF. In DNA form, the CDR3 reads TGTGCCAGCAGTGGGACAGGACTAGCGACCCAGTACTTC.